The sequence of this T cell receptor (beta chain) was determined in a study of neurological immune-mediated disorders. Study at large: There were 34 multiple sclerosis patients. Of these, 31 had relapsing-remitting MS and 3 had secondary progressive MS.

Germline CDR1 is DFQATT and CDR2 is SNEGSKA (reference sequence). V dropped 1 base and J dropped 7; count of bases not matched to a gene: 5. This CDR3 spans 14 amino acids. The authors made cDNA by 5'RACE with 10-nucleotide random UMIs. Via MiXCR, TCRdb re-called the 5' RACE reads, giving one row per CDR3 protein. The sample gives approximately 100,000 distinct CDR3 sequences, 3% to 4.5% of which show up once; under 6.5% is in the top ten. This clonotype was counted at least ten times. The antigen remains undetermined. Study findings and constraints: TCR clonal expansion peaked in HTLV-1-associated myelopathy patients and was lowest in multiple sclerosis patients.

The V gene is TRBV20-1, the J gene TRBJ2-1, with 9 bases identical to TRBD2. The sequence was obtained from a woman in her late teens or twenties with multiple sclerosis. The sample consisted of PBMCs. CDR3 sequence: CSARGGSGRNEQFF. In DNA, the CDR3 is TGCAGTGCTAGAGGAGGTAGCGGGAGAAATGAGCAGTTCTTC.